This TCR beta chain stems from a study of T cells after yellow fever vaccination. Whole-study results and caveats: Sorted repertoires could include abundant contaminating clonotypes from bulk cells. At under 97% for CD4 and about 88% for CD8, most primary-vaccination clones showed up again after the booster.

V was shortened by 0 bases and J by 5 bases, with 16 bases between the two germline ends. The CDR3 sequence is 16 residues long. The germline CDR1 and CDR2 sequences are SGHRS and YFSETQ. Using its own MiXCR run on the 5' RACE reads, TCRdb lists one record per CDR3 protein. This sample yields some 69,000 distinct CDR3 sequences, of which roughly 6% are seen a single time; roughly 2% belongs to the top ten. This clonotype was counted at least ten times. Its antigen is not known. The sequence came from a man aged 18 to 29 who received the YFV17D yellow fever vaccine. The sequencing used CD4+ T cells sorted from PBMCs, collected about 2 weeks after the first yellow fever vaccination. The rearrangement links TRBV5-1 to TRBJ2-3; perhaps TRBD2 as D (5 bases). CDR3: CASSLEVSGIGDTQYF. CDR3 sequence (DNA): TGCGCCAGCAGCTTGGAAGTCTCCGGGATCGGAGATACGCAGTATTTT.